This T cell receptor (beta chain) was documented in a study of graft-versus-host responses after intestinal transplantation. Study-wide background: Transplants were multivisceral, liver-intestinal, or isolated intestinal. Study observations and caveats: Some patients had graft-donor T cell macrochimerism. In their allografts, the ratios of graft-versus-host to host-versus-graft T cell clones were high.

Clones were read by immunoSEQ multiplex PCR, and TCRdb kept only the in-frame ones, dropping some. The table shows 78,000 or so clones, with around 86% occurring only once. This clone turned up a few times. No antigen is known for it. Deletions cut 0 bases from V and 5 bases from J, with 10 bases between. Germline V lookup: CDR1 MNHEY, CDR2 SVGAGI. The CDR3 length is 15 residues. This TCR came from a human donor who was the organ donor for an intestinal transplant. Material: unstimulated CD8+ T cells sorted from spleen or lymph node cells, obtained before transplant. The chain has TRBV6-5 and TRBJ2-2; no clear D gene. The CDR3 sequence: CASSYSSSYTGELFF. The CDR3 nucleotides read TGTGCCAGCAGTTACTCGAGTAGTTATACCGGGGAGCTGTTTTTT.